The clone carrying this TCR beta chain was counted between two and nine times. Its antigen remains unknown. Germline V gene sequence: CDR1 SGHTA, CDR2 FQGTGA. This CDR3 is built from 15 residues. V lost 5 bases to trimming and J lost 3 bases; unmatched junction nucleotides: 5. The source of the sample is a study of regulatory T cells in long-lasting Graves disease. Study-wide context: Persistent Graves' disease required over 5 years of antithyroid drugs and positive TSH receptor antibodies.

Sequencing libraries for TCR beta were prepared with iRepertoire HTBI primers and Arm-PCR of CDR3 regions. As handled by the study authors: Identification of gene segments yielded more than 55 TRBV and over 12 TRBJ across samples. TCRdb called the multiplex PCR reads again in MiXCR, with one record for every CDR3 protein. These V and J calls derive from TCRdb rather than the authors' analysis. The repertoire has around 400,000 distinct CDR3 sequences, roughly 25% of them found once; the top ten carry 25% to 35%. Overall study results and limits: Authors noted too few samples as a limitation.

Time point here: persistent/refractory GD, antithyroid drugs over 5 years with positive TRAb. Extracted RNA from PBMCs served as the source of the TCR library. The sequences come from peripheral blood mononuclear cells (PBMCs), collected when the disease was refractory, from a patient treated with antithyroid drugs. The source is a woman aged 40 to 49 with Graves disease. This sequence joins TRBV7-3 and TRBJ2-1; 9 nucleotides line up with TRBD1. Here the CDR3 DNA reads TGTGCCAGCAGCGCGACAGGGGGAGGCTACAATGAGCAGTTCTTC. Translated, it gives CASSATGGGYNEQFF.